The T cell receptor beta chain described here comes from a study of blood T cell repertoires in COVID-19. The wider study: The cDNA or gDNA used as material had been derived from T cells, B-cell-depleted T cells, or PBMCs.

Repertoires were generated with immunoSEQ multiplex PCR, while TCRdb's copy carries only in-frame clones and drops some. The sample has around 23,000 clones; roughly nine tenths are singletons. Sequences were obtained from peripheral blood. The origin of this receptor is a man aged 45-65 years with active COVID-19.

Here the CDR3 reads CASSSGQLNNSPLHF. In DNA, the CDR3 is TGTGCCAGCAGCTCGGGACAGTTAAATAATTCACCCCTCCACTTT. The V gene is TRBV5-6, the J gene TRBJ1-6, with 7 nucleotides matching TRBD1. The CDR3 has 15 residues. V was pared by 3 bases and J by 5 bases, with 5 bases of the junction left unmatched. Germline lookup yields CDR1 SGHDT and CDR2 YYEEEE.